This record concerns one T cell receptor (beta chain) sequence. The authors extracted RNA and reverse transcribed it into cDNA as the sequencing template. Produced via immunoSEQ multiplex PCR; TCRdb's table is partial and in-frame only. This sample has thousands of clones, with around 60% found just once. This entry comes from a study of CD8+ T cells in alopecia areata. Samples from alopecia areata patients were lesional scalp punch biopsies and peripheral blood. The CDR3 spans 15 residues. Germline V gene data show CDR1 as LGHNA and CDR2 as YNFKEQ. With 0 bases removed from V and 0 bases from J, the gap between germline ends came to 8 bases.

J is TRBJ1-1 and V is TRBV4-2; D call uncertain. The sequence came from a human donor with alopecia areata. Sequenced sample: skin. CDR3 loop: CASSQDLLVNTEAFF. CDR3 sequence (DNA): TGTGCCAGCAGCCAAGATCTATTAGTGAACACTGAAGCTTTCTTT.